One sample yielded the 20 T cell receptor beta chains listed below, sequenced in a study of Tregs in tolerant kidney transplant recipients. TCRdb keeps only in-frame clones here, not all; method: immunoSEQ multiplex PCR. The sample carries some 74,000 clones, 91% recorded once. The sequenced sample was Tregs from blood, obtained before the transplant. All receptors derive from a human donor who received a combined kidney and bone marrow transplant.

The rearrangement joins TRBV2 to TRBJ2-2, with D unresolved. The length of the CDR3 is 14 residues. Germline V gene lookup returns CDR1 SNHLY and CDR2 FYNNEI. Deletions cut 4 bases from V and 1 base from J, with 7 bases between. The CDR3 DNA reads as TGTGCCAGCAGTGCTCTACGGAACACCGGGGAGCTGTTTTTT. Its translation is CASSALRNTGELFF. The whole variable domain, filled in from reference TRBV2 and TRBJ2-2, reads EPEVTQTPSHQVTQMGQEVILRCVPISNHLYFYWYRQILGQKVEFLVSFYNNEISEKSEIFDDQFSVERPDGSNFTLKIRSTKLEDSAMYFCASSALRNTGELFFGEGSRLTVL.

The J gene is TRBJ2-7, the V gene TRBV15, with 12 bases aligning to TRBD1. The J segment lost 3 bases and the V segment lost 0 bases, leaving 3 bases of the junction unmatched. Per germline, CDR1 LNHNV and CDR2 YYDKDF (reference sequence). CDR3 length equals 16 residues. CDR3 nucleotides: TGTGCCACCAGCAGAGACGGGACAGGGGGCATCTACGAGCAGTACTTC. It is translated as CATSRDGTGGIYEQYF.

The rearrangement uses TRBV7-8 and TRBJ2-5; 7 bases fit TRBD1. Germline CDR1 reads SGHVS; CDR2 reads FQNEAQ. The ends lost 6 bases at V and 4 bases at J; junction bases unmatched: 5. This CDR3 has 13 amino acids. The CDR3 sequence is CASRLTGRETQYF. Here the CDR3 DNA reads TGTGCCAGCAGGTTGACAGGGAGAGAGACCCAGTACTTC.

The chain is built from TRBV5-1 and TRBJ2-1, with D maybe TRBD2 (5 bases). Germline V gene sequence: CDR1 SGHRS, CDR2 YFSETQ. Between the trimmed V and J ends, which lost 0 bases and 6 bases, there was a span of 13 bases. This CDR3 is built from 15 residues. CDR3 amino acids: CASSLAPTGSNEQFF. CDR3 sequence (DNA): TGCGCCAGCAGCTTGGCCCCGACGGGGAGCAATGAGCAGTTCTTC.

J is TRBJ1-3 and V is TRBV30; perhaps TRBD1 as D (6 bases). The germline gives CDR1 GTSNPN, CDR2 SVGIG (reference sequence). V shed 0 bases and J shed 2 bases, with 32 bases lying between them. The CDR3 has 22 amino acids. CDR3 in amino acids: CAWSVRMATFPEQGRAGNTIYF. CDR3 nucleotide sequence: TGTGCCTGGAGTGTACGGATGGCGACTTTCCCGGAACAGGGAAGGGCTGGAAACACCATATATTTT.

The chain combines TRBV9 with TRBJ2-1; either TRBD1 or TRBD2 may fit D (6 bases each). This CDR3 has 18 amino acids. Trimming removed 4 bases from V and 3 bases from J, with 23 bases in between. Germline V lookup: CDR1 SGDLS, CDR2 YYNGEE. CDR3 nucleotide sequence: TGTGCCAGCAGCCCGAGGAGAAACAGGGACTCGGACTACAATGAGCAGTTCTTC. Its protein is CASSPRRNRDSDYNEQFF.

The rearrangement links TRBV9 to TRBJ2-1, with D perhaps being TRBD1 or TRBD2 (5 bases each). Trimming shortened V by 8 bases and J by 2 bases, and 14 bases separated the two germline ends. The length of the CDR3 is 14 residues. Per the germline V gene, CDR1 is SGDLS and CDR2 is YYNGEE. The CDR3 region is CARGVREAYNEQFF. The CDR3 DNA follows: TGTGCCAGGGGGGTTAGGGAAGCCTACAATGAGCAGTTCTTC.

This chain joins TRBV28 and TRBJ1-5; TRBD1 is a possible D gene (5 bases). Germline values: CDR1 MDHEN, CDR2 SYDVKM. This CDR3 is 14 amino acids long. Trimming shortened V by 6 bases and J by 5 bases, and 14 bases separated the two germline ends. In DNA, the CDR3 is TGTGCCAGCAGGCCTGGGGGGAGCTATCAGCCCCAGCATTTT. This gives the protein CASRPGGSYQPQHF. Together with reference TRBV28 and TRBJ1-5, the CDR3 gives the full variable domain: DVKVTQSSRYLVKRTGEKVFLECVQDMDHENMFWYRQDPGLGLRLIYFSYDVKMKEKGDIPEGYSVSREKKERFSLILESASTNQTSMYLCASRPGGSYQPQHFGDGTRLSIL.

This chain connects TRBV11-2 to TRBJ1-2; no firm D call. The CDR3 runs 13 residues. With 5 bases removed from V and 5 bases from J, the gap between germline ends came to 12 bases. Germline V gene lookup returns CDR1 SGHAT and CDR2 FQNNGV. The DNA of the CDR3 is TGTGCCAGCAGCAGGGATCTATTATATGGCTACACCTTC. Protein sequence: CASSRDLLYGYTF.

The chain has TRBV5-8 and TRBJ1-3; D ambiguous. CDR1 is SGHTS and CDR2 is YDEGEE in the germline V gene. The CDR3 runs 15 residues. With 0 bases removed from V and 4 bases from J, the gap between germline ends came to 11 bases. The CDR3 nucleotides are TGTGCCAGCAGCTTGGGACCGCGTGTGGGAAACACCATATATTTT. Translation: CASSLGPRVGNTIYF.

The chain couples TRBV5-1 to TRBJ2-1, with TRBD2 as a possible D gene (6 bases). The CDR3 covers 14 residues. The ends were cut back, 4 bases at V and 3 bases at J, with 11 bases in the middle. Germline V gene lookup returns CDR1 SGHRS and CDR2 YFSETQ. Here the CDR3 DNA reads TGCGCCAGCAGCCTCCCTAGCGTCTACAATGAGCAGTTCTTC. Protein: CASSLPSVYNEQFF.

The rearrangement links TRBV19 to TRBJ2-2; 11 bases line up with TRBD2. CDR1 is LNHDA, CDR2 SQIVND, per germline (reference sequence). The CDR3 covers 15 residues. V shed 7 bases and J 5 bases; nucleotides not matched to a gene: 6. CDR3 nucleotide sequence: TGTGCCAGTAATAGCGGGAGGGCGGGGACCGGGGAGCTGTTTTTT. As protein: CASNSGRAGTGELFF.

The V gene is TRBV19, the J gene TRBJ2-5; D might be TRBD1 (5 bases). TRBJ2-7 matches the DNA end more closely, so the J call is doubtful. Looked up from germline, CDR1 is LNHDA and CDR2 is SQIVND (reference sequence). The CDR3 is 14 amino acids. CDR3 sequence: CASSISEEGDEQYF. CDR3 bases: TGTGCCAGTAGTATCTCCGAGGAAGGGGACGAGCAGTACTTC.

The genes are TRBV28 and TRBJ1-6; D is possibly TRBD1 (6 bases). The CDR3 extends over 14 amino acids. CDR1 is MDHEN and CDR2 is SYDVKM in the germline V gene. Trimming stripped 3 bases from V and 8 bases from J, with 11 bases between. CDR3 in DNA: TGTGCCAGCAGTTTCGGACAGAGGTATTCACCCCTCCACTTT. Its translation: CASSFGQRYSPLHF.

The chain has TRBV29-1 and TRBJ2-1; D is undetermined. There are 11 residues in the CDR3. Trimming took off 8 bases at V and 2 bases at J, with 7 bases between the two ends. CDR1 and CDR2 from the germline V gene are SQVTM and ANQGSEA. The CDR3 spells CSSSPYNEQFF. The CDR3 DNA reads TGCAGCTCGAGCCCCTACAATGAGCAGTTCTTC.

The chain employs TRBV9 and TRBJ2-7; D possibly corresponds to TRBD1 (5 bases). There are 16 residues in the CDR3. CDR1 and CDR2 from the germline V gene are SGDLS and YYNGEE. Trimming took off 3 bases at V and 0 bases at J, with 16 bases between the two ends. The CDR3 DNA reads as TGTGCCAGCAGCGAAACATGGACACAGAGCTCCTACGAGCAGTACTTC. Translated, it gives CASSETWTQSSYEQYF.

The genes are TRBV27 and TRBJ1-2, with a possible D match to TRBD1 (5 bases). The CDR3 runs to 14 residues. The germline V gene has CDR1 MNHEY and CDR2 SMNVEV (reference sequence). V was pared by 2 bases and J by 6 bases, with 13 bases between. The CDR3 DNA is TGTGCCAGCAGTTTACTGGGCTGGGGCAATGGCTACACCTTC. Translating gives CASSLLGWGNGYTF.

The V call is TRBV7-2, the J call TRBJ2-5, with 12 nucleotides matching TRBD1. Trimming removed 5 bases from V and 5 bases from J; junction bases left unmatched: 6. The CDR3 has 15 amino acids. Germline V CDR1 and CDR2: SGHTA, FQGNSA. The CDR3 sequence: CASSAGTGGRETQYF. The CDR3 DNA sequence: TGTGCCAGCAGCGCAGGGACAGGGGGCAGGGAGACCCAGTACTTC.

The chain recombines TRBV6-6 with TRBJ2-5, with D perhaps matching TRBD1 (6 bases). Germline V gene data show CDR1 as MNHNY and CDR2 as SVGAGI (reference sequence). Trimming cost V 2 bases and J 5 bases, with 12 bases left between them. The CDR3 is made up of 14 amino acids. In nucleotides, the CDR3 is TGTGCCAGCAGTTACCCAACAGGGAGCGAGACCCAGTACTTC. This sequence encodes CASSYPTGSETQYF.

The V and J genes are TRBV19 and TRBJ2-3; D may correspond to TRBD1 or TRBD2 (5 bases each). CDR1 is LNHDA and CDR2 is SQIVND in the germline V gene (reference sequence). The germline V and J ends were trimmed by 4 bases and 2 bases, with 7 bases remaining between them. The CDR3 contains 13 residues. CDR3 coding DNA: TGTGCCAGTAGTAGGGACCCCACAGATACGCAGTATTTT. It codes for CASSRDPTDTQYF. The whole variable domain, remainder taken from reference TRBV19 and TRBJ2-3, is DGGITQSPKYLFRKEGQNVTLSCEQNLNHDAMYWYRQDPGQGLRLIYYSQIVNDFQKGDIAEGYSVSREKKESFPLTVTSAQKNPTAFYLCASSRDPTDTQYFGPGTRLTVL.